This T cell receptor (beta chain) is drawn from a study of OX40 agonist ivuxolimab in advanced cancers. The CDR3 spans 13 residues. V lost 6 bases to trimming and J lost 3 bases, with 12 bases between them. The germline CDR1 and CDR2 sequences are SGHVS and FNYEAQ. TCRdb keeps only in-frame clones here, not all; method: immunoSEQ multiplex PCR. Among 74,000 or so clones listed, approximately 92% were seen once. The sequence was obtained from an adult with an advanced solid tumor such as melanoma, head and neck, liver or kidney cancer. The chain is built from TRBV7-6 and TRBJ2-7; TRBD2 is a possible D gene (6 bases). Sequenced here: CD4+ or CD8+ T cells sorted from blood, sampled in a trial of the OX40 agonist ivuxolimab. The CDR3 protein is CASSSGLNYEQYF. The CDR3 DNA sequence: TGTGCCAGCAGTTCGGGACTCAACTACGAGCAGTACTTC.